What follows are 30 T cell receptor beta chains derived from one specimen sequenced in a study of cytomegalovirus exposure and HLA in healthy donors. Assay: immunoSEQ multiplex PCR; the TCRdb copy retains only in-frame clones and omits some. The sample has 65,000 to 90,000 clones; around 95% are singletons. Sequenced: PBMCs. Every receptor here comes from a young man in good health and CMV-seronegative.

Here the CDR3 DNA reads TGTGCCAGCAGCTTAGAGGTAGCGGGGGGGCAATCCTACAATGAGCAGTTCTTC. Its protein product is CASSLEVAGGQSYNEQFF. This chain links TRBV7-9 with TRBJ2-1; 11 nucleotides align to TRBD2. Germline V CDR1 and CDR2: SEHNR, FQNEAQ (reference sequence). The CDR3 runs to 18 residues. The J segment lost 1 base and the V segment lost 1 base, leaving 6 bases of the junction unmatched.

This sequence joins TRBV7-9 and TRBJ1-1; 7 bases agree with TRBD1. The CDR3 totals 15 residues. V shed 5 bases and J 4 bases; nucleotides not matched to a gene: 10. CDR1 SEHNR and CDR2 FQNEAQ come from the germline V gene (reference sequence). The CDR3 DNA reads as TGTGCCAGCAGCCCGACAGGGATTTCGAGCACTGAAGCTTTCTTT. Translation: CASSPTGISSTEAFF.

This rearrangement joins TRBV11-2 to TRBJ1-5; weak D call: TRBD1 (6 bases). Trimming shortened V by 0 bases and J by 3 bases, and 12 bases separated the two germline ends. This CDR3 comprises 16 residues. Germline V gene data show CDR1 as SGHAT and CDR2 as FQNNGV. Written as DNA, the CDR3 is TGTGCCAGCAGCTTAGATGGTAGGGACAACAATCAGCCCCAGCATTTT. It yields the protein CASSLDGRDNNQPQHF.

The genes are TRBV2 and TRBJ1-1; a possible D gene is TRBD1 (5 bases). CDR1 SNHLY and CDR2 FYNNEI come from the germline V gene. Between the trimmed V and J ends, which lost 2 bases and 1 base, there was a span of 11 bases. This CDR3 spans 15 amino acids. CDR3 DNA: TGTGCCAGCAGTGAAAGCAGGGATCGGAACACTGAAGCTTTCTTT. This gives the protein CASSESRDRNTEAFF.

This clone was detected once. The chain couples TRBV28 to TRBJ1-5; maybe TRBD1 (5 bases). Germline loops: CDR1 MDHEN, CDR2 SYDVKM. The germline V and J ends were trimmed by 6 bases and 5 bases, with 11 bases remaining between them. This CDR3 is built from 13 residues. The CDR3, as DNA: TGTGCCAGCAGGAACTCGGGGGATCAGCCCCAGCATTTT. This sequence encodes CASRNSGDQPQHF.

V is TRBV27 and J is TRBJ2-7; D may be TRBD1 (5 bases). The length of the CDR3 is 14 residues. V lost 6 bases, J lost 3 bases, and 15 bases lay in between. In germline, CDR1 is MNHEY, CDR2 SMNVEV (reference sequence). The CDR3 DNA follows: TGTGCCAGCAGATCACCCGACAGAGACTACGAGCAGTACTTC. This translates into CASRSPDRDYEQYF.

The chain combines TRBV7-9 with TRBJ2-3; perhaps TRBD2 as D (6 bases). The germline V and J ends were trimmed by 2 bases and 0 bases, with 12 bases remaining between them. This CDR3 spans 16 amino acids. Germline V gene lookup returns CDR1 SEHNR and CDR2 FQNEAQ (reference sequence). CDR3 sequence (DNA): TGTGCCAGCAGCTTATACGCGGGGATTAGCACAGATACGCAGTATTTT. Amino acids: CASSLYAGISTDTQYF. Based on the CDR3 plus reference TRBV7-9 and TRBJ2-3, the full variable domain is DTGVSQNPRHKITKRGQNVTFRCDPISEHNRLYWYRQTLGQGPEFLTYFQNEAQLEKSRLLSDRFSAERPKGSFSTLEIQRTEQGDSAMYLCASSLYAGISTDTQYFGPGTRLTVL.

V usage is TRBV7-6 and J usage is TRBJ1-3, with TRBD1 identical over 7 bases. V trimming: 5 bases; J trimming: 0 bases; junction bases outside the gene matches: 10. Looked up from germline, CDR1 is SGHVS and CDR2 is FNYEAQ. The CDR3 spans 17 residues. CDR3 DNA: TGTGCCAGCAGCCTCGGGACAGTTTCCTCCTCTGGAAACACCATATATTTT. Protein product: CASSLGTVSSSGNTIYF.

This clone was counted once. V gene TRBV7-2 combines with J gene TRBJ2-1; possible D gene TRBD1, 6 bases. The germline V gene has CDR1 SGHTA and CDR2 FQGNSA. The CDR3 covers 15 residues. V lost 4 bases, J lost 5 bases, and 15 bases lay in between. The CDR3 protein is CASSWGQDQHNEQFF. CDR3 nucleotide sequence: TGTGCCAGCAGCTGGGGGCAGGATCAGCACAATGAGCAGTTCTTC.

This clone appeared a single time. The rearrangement joins TRBV30 to TRBJ2-6; D is uncertain. Germline CDR1 reads GTSNPN; CDR2 reads SVGIG (reference sequence). This CDR3 is 12 amino acids long. V was cut by 5 bases and J by 4 bases, with 6 bases left in between. The CDR3 loop reads CAWGAGANVLTF. The CDR3 nucleotides read TGTGCCTGGGGTGCAGGGGCCAACGTCCTGACTTTC.

The chain has TRBV6-5 and TRBJ2-1; 11 positions agree with TRBD1. The germline CDR1 and CDR2 sequences are MNHEY and SVGAGI. This CDR3 has 15 amino acids. J was trimmed by 7 bases and V by 5 bases; bases with no gene match: 7. The CDR3 spells CASSPDRGLRNEQFF. In DNA, the CDR3 is TGTGCCAGCAGTCCGGACAGGGGGCTAAGAAATGAGCAGTTCTTC.

V is TRBV19 and J is TRBJ2-7; D might be TRBD2 (6 bases). CDR1 and CDR2 (germline): LNHDA, SQIVND (reference sequence). The V gene lost 2 bases and the J gene lost 3 bases, with 14 bases spanning the gap. The CDR3 loop spans 15 amino acids. CDR3 region: CASSISASANYEQYF. The CDR3 DNA sequence: TGTGCCAGTAGTATATCGGCTAGCGCCAACTACGAGCAGTACTTC. The variable domain in full, with the rest retrieved from reference TRBV19 and TRBJ2-7, is DGGITQSPKYLFRKEGQNVTLSCEQNLNHDAMYWYRQDPGQGLRLIYYSQIVNDFQKGDIAEGYSVSREKKESFPLTVTSAQKNPTAFYLCASSISASANYEQYFGPGTRLTVT.

This clone has a single count. This sequence joins TRBV27 and TRBJ2-2, with 15 bases identical to TRBD2. CDR1 and CDR2 (germline): MNHEY, SMNVEV (reference sequence). J was trimmed by 0 bases and V by 2 bases; bases with no gene match: 10. The CDR3 runs to 21 residues. The CDR3 sequence is CASSLVPGLAGGPPNTGELFF. For the CDR3, the DNA is TGTGCCAGCAGTTTAGTCCCGGGACTAGCGGGGGGTCCGCCGAACACCGGGGAGCTGTTTTTT.

The chain is built from TRBV7-8 and TRBJ2-2; D is perhaps TRBD1 (5 bases). The CDR3 loop spans 16 amino acids. The V and J ends lost 6 bases and 4 bases respectively, with 18 bases between them. CDR1 SGHVS and CDR2 FQNEAQ come from the germline V gene. CDR3 amino acids: CASSPTTGVGTGELFF. The CDR3 DNA sequence: TGTGCCAGCAGTCCAACTACAGGTGTGGGCACCGGGGAGCTGTTTTTT.

The chain combines TRBV4-2 with TRBJ1-2; 8 bases line up with TRBD1. CDR1 is LGHNA, CDR2 YNFKEQ, per germline. V was clipped by 4 bases and J by 6 bases; unmatched bases: 4. This CDR3 is built from 13 residues. CDR3 amino acids: CASSPTGDDGYTF. The CDR3 DNA reads TGTGCCAGCAGCCCGACAGGGGACGATGGCTACACCTTC.

The chain combines TRBV28 with TRBJ2-5; 8 nucleotides match TRBD1. Trimming removed 6 bases from V and 1 base from J; junction bases left unmatched: 7. Germline V gives CDR1 MDHEN, CDR2 SYDVKM. CDR3 length: 15 residues. The CDR3 reads CASRGTGQVQETQYF. CDR3 bases: TGTGCCAGCAGGGGGACGGGACAGGTCCAAGAGACCCAGTACTTC.

The CDR3 region is CASSLGLSGANVLTF. The CDR3 nucleotides read TGTGCCAGCAGCTTAGGGCTCTCTGGGGCCAACGTCCTGACTTTC. The rearrangement links TRBV11-2 to TRBJ2-6, with D unclear. Germline CDR1 is SGHAT and CDR2 is FQNNGV. V lost 1 base and J 0 bases, leaving 4 bases between the germline ends. CDR3 size: 15 residues.

The chain recombines TRBV19 with TRBJ1-1; tentative D call: TRBD1 (6 bases). Trimming took off 6 bases at V and 1 base at J, with 18 bases between the two ends. Germline V gene lookup returns CDR1 LNHDA and CDR2 SQIVND (reference sequence). The length of the CDR3 is 16 residues. The CDR3 region has the DNA TGTGCCAGTAGCCGCGACAACAGAGGGGGGAACACTGAAGCTTTCTTT. This translates into CASSRDNRGGNTEAFF. The variable domain in full, completed from reference TRBV19 and TRBJ1-1, reads DGGITQSPKYLFRKEGQNVTLSCEQNLNHDAMYWYRQDPGQGLRLIYYSQIVNDFQKGDIAEGYSVSREKKESFPLTVTSAQKNPTAFYLCASSRDNRGGNTEAFFGQGTRLTVV.

The rearrangement joins TRBV27 to TRBJ1-1; the D is unclear. The CDR3 spans 14 residues. Trimming took off 4 bases at V and 2 bases at J, with 11 bases between the two ends. Germline CDR1 reads MNHEY; CDR2 reads SMNVEV (reference sequence). The CDR3 region is CASSSPGYNTEAFF. CDR3 nucleotides: TGTGCCAGCAGTTCACCGGGGTATAACACTGAAGCTTTCTTT.

The V and J genes are TRBV2 and TRBJ2-1; no clear D gene. V dropped 8 bases and J dropped 0 bases, with 8 bases sitting between them. Germline CDR1 and CDR2: SNHLY and FYNNEI. The CDR3 spans 13 residues. Here the CDR3 reads CASVRPSYNEQFF. CDR3 bases: TGTGCCAGCGTGCGGCCCTCCTACAATGAGCAGTTCTTC.

J is TRBJ2-7 and V is TRBV10-3, with TRBD1 matching over 9 bases. In germline, CDR1 is ENHRY, CDR2 SYGVKD. This CDR3 is built from 15 residues. V gave up 4 bases and J gave up 4 bases; unmatched junction bases: 8. For the CDR3, the DNA is TGTGCCATCAGTGGGGACGGGACAGGGCCTTACGAGCAGTACTTC. Protein: CAISGDGTGPYEQYF.

This rearrangement joins TRBV25-1 to TRBJ2-5; unclear D gene. This CDR3 has 13 amino acids. Per germline, CDR1 MGHDK and CDR2 SYGVNS. V lost 4 bases to trimming and J lost 2 bases, with 8 bases between them. In DNA, the CDR3 is TGTGCCAGCAGTGGAGGCAGACAAGAGACCCAGTACTTC. This encodes CASSGGRQETQYF.

The CDR3 reads CASSVGLAGADNEQFF. In DNA form, the CDR3 reads TGTGCCAGCAGCGTAGGACTAGCGGGGGCAGACAATGAGCAGTTCTTC. The chain uses TRBV9 and TRBJ2-1; TRBD2 matches at 12 bases. This CDR3 is 16 amino acids long. Germline V gene lookup returns CDR1 SGDLS and CDR2 YYNGEE. J lost 5 bases, V lost 0 bases, and 3 bases had no gene match.

The rearrangement links TRBV7-3 to TRBJ1-2; D is possibly TRBD1 (6 bases). Germline assignment: CDR1 SGHTA and CDR2 FQGTGA. This CDR3 is built from 17 residues. Trimming removed 6 bases at V and 4 bases at J, with 24 bases between. Here the CDR3 reads CASSPGLSGGLGYGYTF. Here the CDR3 DNA reads TGTGCCAGCAGTCCGGGGCTCAGCGGGGGGCTTGGCTATGGCTACACCTTC.

V usage is TRBV5-4 and J usage is TRBJ2-7; TRBD2 matches 12 bases. The ends lost 3 bases at V and 2 bases at J; junction bases unmatched: 6. This CDR3 spans 16 amino acids. Per the germline V gene, CDR1 is SGHNT and CDR2 is YYREEE (reference sequence). The CDR3 DNA reads as TGTGCCAGCAGCTGGGGAAGGACTAGCGGGGCCTACGAGCAGTACTTC. Its translation: CASSWGRTSGAYEQYF.

The chain recombines TRBV29-1 with TRBJ2-3; D may be TRBD1 (5 bases). Between the trimmed V and J ends, which lost 4 bases and 0 bases, there was a span of 17 bases. Germline V gene sequence: CDR1 SQVTM, CDR2 ANQGSEA. This CDR3 contains 16 residues. For the CDR3, the DNA is TGCAGCGTTGCTGCGACGATGACAGCGAGCACAGATACGCAGTATTTT. Amino acids: CSVAATMTASTDTQYF.

The CDR3 loop reads CASSPETGPITEAFF. CDR3 in DNA: TGTGCCAGCTCACCTGAGACAGGGCCGATCACTGAAGCTTTCTTT. The V gene is TRBV18, the J gene TRBJ1-1; TRBD1 agrees at 7 bases. V gave up 3 bases and J gave up 4 bases; unmatched junction bases: 8. Germline V gene sequence: CDR1 KGHSH, CDR2 LQKENI. The CDR3 is made up of 15 amino acids.

The genes are TRBV7-9 and TRBJ2-3; D is undetermined. Germline V lookup: CDR1 SEHNR, CDR2 FQNEAQ (reference sequence). Deletions cut 4 bases from V and 6 bases from J, with 11 bases between. CDR3 size: 13 residues. The CDR3 sequence: CASSSRVLDTQYF. CDR3 in DNA: TGTGCCAGCAGCTCCCGGGTCCTCGATACGCAGTATTTT.

The V gene is TRBV27, the J gene TRBJ2-5; maybe TRBD1 (6 bases). The CDR3 covers 15 residues. The V end was cut by 1 base, the J end by 2 bases, with 11 bases between. CDR1 is MNHEY, CDR2 SMNVEV, per germline (reference sequence). The DNA of the CDR3 is TGTGCCAGCAGTTTATATCGGACAGAACAAGAGACCCAGTACTTC. Encoded protein: CASSLYRTEQETQYF.

This chain uses TRBV18 with TRBJ2-2; D gene ambiguous. The CDR3 sequence is 14 residues long. V was shortened by 4 bases and J by 3 bases, with 9 bases between the two germline ends. Germline assignment: CDR1 KGHSH and CDR2 LQKENI. CDR3 residues: CASSRAAYTGELFF. The CDR3 DNA reads TGTGCCAGCTCACGGGCCGCTTACACCGGGGAGCTGTTTTTT.